A selection of T cell receptor beta chains follows, all from one sample in a study of cytomegalovirus exposure and HLA in healthy donors. TCRdb's copy holds only in-frame clones and misses some; the assay was immunoSEQ multiplex PCR. The repertoire holds fewer than 200,000 clones, with roughly four fifths as singletons. The sequenced material came from PBMCs. The receptors shown here come from a man aged 45-65 years in good health and CMV-seropositive. CDR3s include the opening cysteine and the closing phenylalanine or tryptophan. The D gene is left open where the match is weak. The size entry is marked missing in some rows and otherwise reads once, few, many or a size class.

TRBD2,TRBJ2-1,-,TRBV4-2,CASSQDPPGLGDNEQFF
-,TRBJ1-2,-,TRBV15,CATSTLTDGINYGYTF
TRBD1,TRBJ1-1,-,TRBV30,CAWQPPRRGRGTEAFF
-,TRBJ2-7,-,TRBV6-1,CASSEDRSYYEQYF
TRBD1,TRBJ1-2,-,TRBV6-4,CASSPGTGQSYTF
TRBD1,TRBJ1-6,-,TRBV19,CASSVDPGQGTTLHF
-,TRBJ1-1,-,TRBV9,CASSPFLGDLGEAFF
-,TRBJ1-5,-,TRBV28,CASRGGSEGNQPQHF
-,TRBJ2-2,-,TRBV10-3,CAINPDRLTNTGELFF
TRBD1,TRBJ2-1,-,TRBV6-6,CASSPGQGSYNEQFF
TRBD2,TRBJ2-5,-,TRBV19,CASSMRGGPQETQYF
-,TRBJ1-1,-,TRBV19,CASSSGGLETNTEAFF
TRBD1,TRBJ1-3,-,TRBV9,CASSVARDRVGGNTIYF
TRBD2,TRBJ2-1,-,TRBV11-3,CASSLGVAGGGKNEQFF
-,TRBJ2-3,-,TRBV2,CASRWDTPDTQYF
-,TRBJ1-1,-,TRBV4-3,CASSQGQHTEAFF
-,TRBJ1-5,-,TRBV5-4,CASRLGGDGPQHF
TRBD1,TRBJ1-2,-,TRBV28,CASSLTWTGQGYTF
-,TRBJ2-3,-,TRBV5-6,CASSLTAQADTQYF
TRBD1,TRBJ2-7,-,TRBV19,CASRPRTGETYEQYF
TRBD1,TRBJ1-5,-,TRBV2,CASTQDREFGASNQPQHF
-,TRBJ2-2,-,TRBV7-2,CASSFRRARAAGELFF
-,TRBJ1-5,-,TRBV9,CASSVGRTESGRSRNQPQHF
TRBD1,TRBJ2-1,-,TRBV4-3,CASSQDRTGIDNEQFF
-,TRBJ1-2,-,TRBV4-3,CASSQWAESNYGYTF
-,TRBJ2-7,-,TRBV27,CASAVAKSSYEQYF
-,TRBJ1-2,-,TRBV9,CASSVRQEYAYTF
-,TRBJ1-1,-,TRBV10-2,CASSETGGVAEAFF
-,TRBJ2-3,once,TRBV29-1,CSVNRASTDTQYF
-,TRBJ2-7,few,TRBV10-3,CAISGGEADLAYEQYF
-,TRBJ2-7,-,TRBV6-5,CASSRGAYEQYF
TRBD1,TRBJ2-7,-,TRBV19,CASRQGDEQYF
-,TRBJ2-1,-,TRBV19,CASSTLGREQFF
TRBD1,TRBJ2-5,-,TRBV5-1,CASSLKQGSSETQYF
-,TRBJ2-3,-,TRBV6-6,CASLGWGTEGTDTQYF
-,TRBJ1-2,-,TRBV20-1,CSATGNYGYTF
-,TRBJ2-7,-,TRBV5-1,CASSLDIFYEQYF
TRBD1,TRBJ2-1,-,TRBV2,CAVRQGLGANEQFF
-,TRBJ1-2,-,TRBV19,CASSRADHGYTF
-,TRBJ2-2,-,TRBV18,CASSPLRSDTGELFF
-,TRBJ2-1,-,TRBV6-5,CASSRSESSYNEQFF
TRBD2,TRBJ2-7,-,TRBV13,CASSFRGVSYEQYF
TRBD1,TRBJ1-1,-,TRBV18,CASSPFSDREENTEAFF
-,TRBJ2-3,-,TRBV28,CASRPRGGATDTQYF
-,TRBJ2-7,few,TRBV7-9,CASSPFPSYEQYF
TRBD1,TRBJ2-7,-,TRBV6-5,CASSSGRGRYEQYF
-,TRBJ1-6,once,TRBV2,CASSGQVIYNSPLHF
TRBD1,TRBJ1-1,-,TRBV4-2,CASSQDRGREAFF
-,TRBJ2-4,once,TRBV28,CASRWGGRDKNIQYF